The 23 T cell receptor beta chains below all came from one sample that was sequenced in a study of blood T cell repertoires in COVID-19. Produced via immunoSEQ multiplex PCR; TCRdb's table is partial and in-frame only. The repertoire has over 250,000 clones, roughly nine tenths of them found once; the top ten carry 1.9%. The material sequenced was PBMCs or T cells enriched from blood (not recorded which). These receptor sequences come from a woman in her sixties who had recovered from COVID-19.

The chain recombines TRBV28 with TRBJ1-1, with D perhaps TRBD1 (6 bases). V was shortened by 4 bases and J by 4 bases, with 16 bases between the two germline ends. Germline V lookup: CDR1 MDHEN, CDR2 SYDVKM. CDR3 size: 15 residues. As DNA, the CDR3 is TGTGCCAGCAGTTCAGTAGGGGGGGTGGCCACTGAAGCTTTCTTT. This gives the protein CASSSVGGVATEAFF. The complete variable domain, with remaining parts taken from reference TRBV28 and TRBJ1-1, reads DVKVTQSSRYLVKRTGEKVFLECVQDMDHENMFWYRQDPGLGLRLIYFSYDVKMKEKGDIPEGYSVSREKKERFSLILESASTNQTSMYLCASSSVGGVATEAFFGQGTRLTVV.

The chain employs TRBV2 and TRBJ1-1; possible D gene TRBD1, 5 bases. Germline-derived CDR1 and CDR2 are SNHLY and FYNNEI. CDR3 length: 11 residues. With 9 bases removed from V and 8 bases from J, the gap between germline ends came to 13 bases. CDR3 residues: CASLRGTEAFF. The CDR3 nucleotides are TGTGCCAGTCTGCGGGGCACCGAAGCTTTCTTT.

The chain combines TRBV11-3 with TRBJ1-1; D uncertain. The CDR3 consists of 15 residues. CDR1 is SGHNT, CDR2 YENEEA, per germline. Trimming removed 5 bases from V and 3 bases from J, with 16 bases in between. The CDR3 sequence is CASSDSGIGYTEAFF. CDR3 sequence (DNA): TGTGCCAGCAGCGACTCGGGGATTGGGTACACTGAAGCTTTCTTT.

The rearrangement uses TRBV3-1 (or the pseudogene TRBV3-2) and TRBJ2-7, with D perhaps matching TRBD2 (5 bases). V was pared by 1 base and J by 1 base, with 17 bases between. The CDR3 runs 17 residues. In germline, CDR1 is LGHDT, CDR2 YNNKEL (reference sequence). CDR3 in amino acids: CASSQGSEFSVSYEQYF. CDR3 bases: TGTGCCAGCAGCCAAGGGTCCGAGTTTAGCGTATCCTACGAGCAGTACTTC.

The V gene is TRBV6-5, the J gene TRBJ1-5, with D tentatively TRBD1 (6 bases). V lost 0 bases and J lost 4, with 10 bases in between. This CDR3 is built from 15 residues. Germline CDR1 and CDR2: MNHEY and SVGAGI. The CDR3 nucleotides are TGTGCCAGCAGTTACTCAGGACAGTTAAATCAGCCCCAGCATTTT. It encodes CASSYSGQLNQPQHF.

This clone was found a few times. The chain is built from TRBV5-1 and TRBJ2-1; 11 bases line up with TRBD2. CDR3 size: 12 residues. Germline V gene sequence: CDR1 SGHRS, CDR2 YFSETQ. Trimming at V came to 6 bases and at J to 14 bases, leaving 7 bases not matched to a gene. The CDR3 DNA is TGCGCCAGCACCCCGACTAGCGGGATAGAGTTCTTC. Amino acid sequence: CASTPTSGIEFF.

The rearrangement uses TRBV11-2 and TRBJ2-7, with D tentatively TRBD1 (5 bases). V gave up 1 base and J gave up 6 bases, with 16 bases separating them. This CDR3 contains 15 residues. CDR1 is SGHAT and CDR2 is FQNNGV in the germline V gene. CDR3 DNA sequence: TGTGCCAGCAGCTTAGTCTCCCAGGGTCTTGGCGAGCAGTACTTC. It is translated as CASSLVSQGLGEQYF.

Only one count was recorded for this clone. The chain recombines TRBV4-2 with TRBJ1-2, with 12 bases that match TRBD1. Germline-derived CDR1 and CDR2 are LGHNA and YNFKEQ. Trimming at V came to 3 bases and at J to 8 bases, leaving 10 bases not matched to a gene. CDR3 length: 16 amino acids. Here the CDR3 reads CASSHAGTGGRWGYTF. The CDR3 region has the DNA TGTGCCAGCAGCCATGCCGGGACAGGGGGCCGTTGGGGCTACACCTTC.

The rearrangement uses TRBV6-1 and TRBJ2-2; tentatively, D is TRBD1 (5 bases). This CDR3 is 15 amino acids long. Germline CDR1 reads MNHNS; CDR2 reads SASEGT. The V gene lost 2 bases and the J gene lost 3 bases, with 10 bases spanning the gap. The CDR3 here is CASSELRQHTGELFF. CDR3 nucleotide sequence: TGTGCCAGCAGTGAATTGAGACAGCACACCGGGGAGCTGTTTTTT.

The gene calls are TRBV11-3 and TRBJ2-3, with 14 bases identical to TRBD2. The CDR3 covers 15 residues. The junction had 7 bases not matched to a gene; V was cut back by 6 bases and J by 8 bases. The germline V gene has CDR1 SGHNT and CDR2 YENEEA. The CDR3 reads CASSAGLAGAGTQYF. For the CDR3, the DNA is TGTGCCAGCAGTGCGGGACTAGCGGGAGCGGGTACGCAGTATTTT. Supplemented by reference TRBV11-3 and TRBJ2-3, the full variable domain reads EAGVVQSPRYKIIEKKQPVAFWCNPISGHNTLYWYLQNLGQGPELLIRYENEEAVDDSQLPKDRFSAERLKGVDSTLKIQPAELGDSAVYLCASSAGLAGAGTQYFGPGTRLTVL.

The rearrangement links TRBV11-2 to TRBJ2-3, with D unresolved. Trimming stripped 1 base from V and 2 bases from J, with 7 bases between. CDR1 and CDR2 from the germline V gene are SGHAT and FQNNGV. The CDR3 consists of 14 residues. CDR3 DNA: TGTGCCAGCAGCTTAGCCCTAATCACAGATACGCAGTATTTT. Its protein is CASSLALITDTQYF. The variable domain in full, with the rest retrieved from reference TRBV11-2 and TRBJ2-3, is EAGVAQSPRYKIIEKRQSVAFWCNPISGHATLYWYQQILGQGPKLLIQFQNNGVVDDSQLPKDRFSAERLKGVDSTLKIQPAKLEDSAVYLCASSLALITDTQYFGPGTRLTVL.

The count of this clone is one. V gene TRBV19 combines with J gene TRBJ2-2; D not resolved. V was shortened by 7 bases and J by 7 bases, with 16 bases between the two germline ends. This CDR3 has 14 residues. Looked up from germline, CDR1 is LNHDA and CDR2 is SQIVND (reference sequence). In DNA form, the CDR3 reads TGTGCCAGTATCCCAACGGGTGTCGGCGGGGAGCTGTTTTTT. It codes for CASIPTGVGGELFF.

This clone appeared a few times. The V and J genes are TRBV9 and TRBJ1-1; weak D call: TRBD1 (6 bases). V was shortened by 3 bases and J by 2 bases, with 8 bases between the two germline ends. Germline V gene lookup returns CDR1 SGDLS and CDR2 YYNGEE. The CDR3 length is 13 residues. In DNA form, the CDR3 reads TGTGCCAGCAGCGGGACAGTAAACACTGAAGCTTTCTTT. As protein: CASSGTVNTEAFF. Full variable domain (rest looked up from reference TRBV9 and TRBJ1-1): DSGVTQTPKHLITATGQRVTLRCSPRSGDLSVYWYQQSLDQGLQFLIQYYNGEERAKGNILERFSAQQFPDLHSELNLSSLELGDSALYFCASSGTVNTEAFFGQGTRLTVV.

This chain joins TRBV5-1 and TRBJ2-3; perhaps TRBD1 as D (5 bases). Germline assignment: CDR1 SGHRS and CDR2 YFSETQ. The CDR3 loop spans 15 amino acids. Trimming removed 7 bases from V and 1 base from J, with 16 bases in between. CDR3: CASQSLGVGTDTQYF. The CDR3 coding sequence is TGCGCCAGCCAATCTCTAGGGGTAGGCACAGATACGCAGTATTTT.

This chain connects TRBV9 to TRBJ2-6; possibly TRBD2 for D (5 bases). There are 13 residues in the CDR3. The V and J ends lost 2 bases and 8 bases respectively, with 8 bases between them. Per germline, CDR1 SGDLS and CDR2 YYNGEE. CDR3 nucleotides: TGTGCCAGCAGCGTTGCGGGCACCAACGTCCTGACTTTC. Translating gives CASSVAGTNVLTF.

Regarding this clone: The junction differs from germline at one of its ends, possibly a read error. The rearrangement joins TRBV7-9 to TRBJ1-4; 7 bases agree with TRBD1. Germline V gene lookup returns CDR1 SEHNR and CDR2 FQNEAQ (reference sequence). This CDR3 is built from 11 residues. Written as DNA, the CDR3 is TGTGCCAGCAGCTTAGGCGACAGGGCTTTGTTT. It encodes CASSLGDRALF.

The chain carries TRBV3-1 (or the pseudogene TRBV3-2) and TRBJ2-5; 7 bases fit TRBD2. The CDR3 length is 15 residues. Germline CDR1 and CDR2: LGHDT and YNNKEL (reference sequence). The ends lost 7 bases at V and 5 bases at J; junction bases unmatched: 13. DNA for the CDR3: TGTGCCAGCACCCAGGGAGGGCTGAGTGGTGAGACCCAGTACTTC. Its protein product is CASTQGGLSGETQYF.

Here the CDR3 reads CASSVNRDTTLGGANVLTF. The CDR3 nucleotides are TGTGCCAGCAGCGTCAACCGGGACACAACTTTGGGGGGGGCCAACGTCCTGACTTTC. V usage is TRBV9 and J usage is TRBJ2-6, with a weak D call TRBD1 (6 bases). Germline V gene lookup returns CDR1 SGDLS and CDR2 YYNGEE. This CDR3 contains 19 residues. Between the trimmed V and J ends, which lost 2 bases and 4 bases, there was a span of 22 bases.

This chain links TRBV3-1 (or the pseudogene TRBV3-2) with TRBJ2-5; D might be TRBD1 (6 bases). The V gene lost 2 bases and the J gene lost 2 bases, with 9 bases spanning the gap. The CDR3 length is 14 residues. From germline, CDR1 is LGHDT and CDR2 YNNKEL (reference sequence). The CDR3 DNA follows: TGTGCCAGCAGCCAACCGGACAGACAAGAGACCCAGTACTTC. Translated: CASSQPDRQETQYF.

The rearrangement links TRBV7-9 to TRBJ2-1, with D perhaps TRBD1 (6 bases). CDR3 length: 15 residues. Germline values: CDR1 SEHNR, CDR2 FQNEAQ (reference sequence). Trimming pared 5 bases from V and 0 bases from J, leaving 11 bases between. CDR3 sequence: CASSRTRGSYNEQFF. In DNA, the CDR3 is TGTGCCAGCAGCCGTACCAGGGGCTCCTACAATGAGCAGTTCTTC. The complete variable domain, with remaining parts taken from reference TRBV7-9 and TRBJ2-1, reads DTGVSQNPRHKITKRGQNVTFRCDPISEHNRLYWYRQTLGQGPEFLTYFQNEAQLEKSRLLSDRFSAERPKGSFSTLEIQRTEQGDSAMYLCASSRTRGSYNEQFFGPGTRLTVL.

V is TRBV5-1 and J is TRBJ1-4, with D uncertain. The V and J ends lost 6 bases and 0 bases respectively, with 9 bases between them. The CDR3 is 14 residues long. Germline-derived CDR1 and CDR2 are SGHRS and YFSETQ. The CDR3 nucleotides are TGCGCCAGCACCCCAGGTGCAACTAATGAAAAACTGTTTTTT. This codes for CASTPGATNEKLFF.

The gene calls are TRBV5-1 and TRBJ1-2; 7 bases fit TRBD1. The germline V gene has CDR1 SGHRS and CDR2 YFSETQ. V was pared by 5 bases and J by 2 bases, with 12 bases of the junction left unmatched. This CDR3 has 16 amino acids. Here the CDR3 DNA reads TGCGCCAGCAGTCCTGGGCGGGGACAGAGGAACTATGGCTACACCTTC. Translating gives CASSPGRGQRNYGYTF.

This chain joins TRBV24-1 and TRBJ2-1, with 8 bases fitting TRBD2. The germline V gene has CDR1 KGHDR and CDR2 SFDVKD. This CDR3 spans 16 amino acids. Losses at the gene ends were 4 bases for V and 0 bases for J; bases not matched to a gene: 4. The CDR3 is CATSDQLAVSYNEQFF. The CDR3 DNA sequence: TGTGCCACCAGTGACCAACTAGCGGTCTCCTACAATGAGCAGTTCTTC.